Listed here are 24 T cell receptor beta chains from one sample, sequenced in a study of early T cells in non-severe SARS-CoV-2 infection (dated by TCRdb to the early 2020s). Library preparation used 5' RACE. The sample was run on a NextSeq 500. TCRdb's own reprocessing of the public reads used fastp at Q25 and MiXCR and kept productive beta chains. Rows are unified per CDR3 protein, each entry keeping the most common DNA and genes. This sample holds around 50,000 distinct CDR3 sequences; 3.5% to 4.5% were observed only once. Of the sample, about 6% falls within the top ten clones. Sequenced sample: whole blood. Every receptor here comes from an adult who was a healthcare worker with PCR-confirmed SARS-CoV-2 infection or an uninfected control (not recorded which).

CDR3 protein: CARSSTNNSNQPQHF. CDR3 coding DNA: TGTGCCAGAAGTTCGACTAATAATAGCAATCAGCCCCAGCATTTT. The chain carries TRBV5-3 and TRBJ1-5; D unresolved. TRBV5-3 is treated as an ORF (open reading frame) with a function not yet certain. Trimming stripped 5 bases from V and 0 bases from J, with 12 bases between. The CDR3 covers 15 residues.

The chain links TRBV20-1 to TRBJ2-7; D not certain. Trimming took 5 bases from V and 2 from J, leaving 7 bases between them. CDR1 DFQATT and CDR2 SNEGSKA come from the germline V gene (reference sequence). This CDR3 contains 11 residues. The CDR3 loop is CSAYDTYEQYF. CDR3 sequence (DNA): TGCAGTGCTTATGACACCTACGAGCAGTACTTC.

Only a few counts were recorded for this clonotype. The genes are TRBV30 and TRBJ2-4, with 10 bases aligning to TRBD2. Germline assignment: CDR1 GTSNPN and CDR2 SVGIG (reference sequence). The CDR3 is made up of 13 amino acids. After removal of 0 bases from V and 9 bases from J, the junction contained 2 bases not matched to a gene. In DNA form, the CDR3 reads TGTGCCTGGAGTGTAGCGGGAGGGGTCATTCAGTACTTC. Protein product: CAWSVAGGVIQYF.

This clonotype has at least ten counts. The chain has TRBV11-2 and TRBJ2-7; TRBD2 aligns across 7 bases. The CDR3 spans 14 residues. CDR1 SGHAT and CDR2 FQNNGV come from the germline V gene. The junction had 7 bases not matched to a gene; V was cut back by 5 bases and J by 3 bases. CDR3 DNA sequence: TGTGCCAGCAGCGCCGGCGGGAGCGGCTACGAGCAGTACTTC. Protein sequence: CASSAGGSGYEQYF. Drawing the rest from reference TRBV11-2 and TRBJ2-7, the complete variable domain is EAGVAQSPRYKIIEKRQSVAFWCNPISGHATLYWYQQILGQGPKLLIQFQNNGVVDDSQLPKDRFSAERLKGVDSTLKIQPAKLEDSAVYLCASSAGGSGYEQYFGPGTRLTVT.

This clonotype was picked up many times. V usage is TRBV29-1 and J usage is TRBJ1-2, with 10 bases lining up with TRBD1. The CDR3 extends over 13 amino acids. The germline V gene encodes CDR1 SQVTM and CDR2 ANQGSEA. The trim removed 6 bases at V and 6 bases at J, leaving 7 bases unmatched. The CDR3 spells CSVDSTGGHGYTF. The CDR3 nucleotides read TGCAGCGTAGACTCGACAGGGGGCCATGGCTACACCTTC.

This clonotype appeared many times. The CDR3 DNA reads as TGCAGCCTCCATAGACCGCAAGAGACCCAGTACTTC. Translating gives CSLHRPQETQYF. The chain uses TRBV20-1 and TRBJ2-5, with D uncertain. This CDR3 has 12 residues. Germline V lookup: CDR1 DFQATT, CDR2 SNEGSKA (reference sequence).

This clonotype was seen many times. The chain has TRBV11-2 and TRBJ2-7, with D tentatively TRBD1 (5 bases). The germline V and J ends were trimmed by 2 bases and 4 bases, with 15 bases remaining between them. This CDR3 contains 15 residues. Germline CDR1 is SGHAT and CDR2 is FQNNGV. For the CDR3, the DNA is TGTGCCAGCAGCTTACATCAGGGTTTGGAGTACGAGCAGTACTTC. Translation gives CASSLHQGLEYEQYF.

This clonotype was detected only a few times. The genes are TRBV7-9 and TRBJ2-2, with D unresolved. The V gene lost 5 bases and the J gene lost 1 base, with 8 bases spanning the gap. The CDR3 spans 14 residues. Germline V CDR1 and CDR2: SEHNR, FQNEAQ (reference sequence). The CDR3 nucleotides are TGTGCCAGCAGCCTATCGGGGAACACCGGGGAGCTGTTTTTT. Translated, it gives CASSLSGNTGELFF.

The chain is built from TRBV3-1 and TRBJ1-1; no reliable D call. Germline V CDR1 and CDR2: LGHDT, YNNKEL (reference sequence). The CDR3 runs 13 residues. With 1 base removed from V and 0 bases from J, the gap between germline ends came to 3 bases. CDR3 nucleotide sequence: TGTGCCAGCAGCCAAGTGGTGAACACTGAAGCTTTCTTT. Translation gives CASSQVVNTEAFF.

This clonotype was seen at least ten times. The J gene is TRBJ2-6, the V gene TRBV7-3; D ambiguous. This CDR3 is 15 amino acids long. Germline lookup yields CDR1 SGHTA and CDR2 FQGTGA. The V gene lost 2 bases and the J gene lost 1 base, with 6 bases spanning the gap. In DNA, the CDR3 is TGTGCCAGCAGCTTATTCGAATCTGGGGCCAACGTCCTGACTTTC. This gives the protein CASSLFESGANVLTF.

There are many counts of this clonotype. This chain links TRBV29-1 with TRBJ2-5; 8 bases agree with TRBD1. The CDR3 is made up of 17 amino acids. Germline CDR1 SQVTM, CDR2 ANQGSEA. The V gene end was trimmed by 0 bases and the J gene end by 5 bases; junction bases not matched to a gene: 14. The CDR3 DNA reads TGCAGCGTTGAAGAGTGGGACAGGATCCTAGTATCGGAGACCCAGTACTTC. It encodes CSVEEWDRILVSETQYF.

This clonotype was recorded at least ten times. CDR3 protein: CASSQVRANTEAFF. The DNA of the CDR3 is TGTGCCAGCAGCCAAGTTCGGGCGAACACTGAAGCTTTCTTT. The chain is built from TRBV4-2 and TRBJ1-1; D unresolved. Germline CDR1 LGHNA, CDR2 YNFKEQ. The CDR3 is made up of 14 amino acids. Trimming shortened V by 1 base and J by 1 base, and 7 bases separated the two germline ends.

This clonotype was picked up a small number of times. CDR3 protein: CASSPRGTRDNEQFF. The CDR3 region has the DNA TGTGCCAGCTCACCGCGCGGGACACGAGACAATGAGCAGTTCTTC. V and J are TRBV18 and TRBJ2-1; D may be TRBD1 or TRBD2 (6 bases each). The CDR3 contains 15 residues. The germline V gene encodes CDR1 KGHSH and CDR2 LQKENI. Deletions cut 3 bases from V and 5 bases from J, with 14 bases between.

This clonotype was picked up many times. The chain is built from TRBV29-1 and TRBJ2-3; 7 bases are shared with TRBD1. V was clipped by 5 bases and J by 4 bases; unmatched bases: 12. CDR3 size: 15 residues. Germline CDR1 SQVTM, CDR2 ANQGSEA. In DNA, the CDR3 is TGCAGCGTTAAACCGCCAGGGGGTTTTGCAGATACGCAGTATTTT. This sequence encodes CSVKPPGGFADTQYF.

This clonotype has at least ten counts. The rearrangement joins TRBV5-1 to TRBJ2-3; D ambiguous. Trimming cost V 1 base and J 0 bases, with 9 bases left between them. Germline assignment: CDR1 SGHRS and CDR2 YFSETQ. This CDR3 has 15 amino acids. CDR3 protein: CASSLSQRSTDTQYF. The CDR3, as DNA: TGCGCCAGCAGCTTGAGTCAGCGAAGCACAGATACGCAGTATTTT.

Within the sample, this clonotype is medium-sized (0.01 to 0.1%). The chain employs TRBV10-3 and TRBJ2-3, with D perhaps matching TRBD2 (5 bases). The CDR3 consists of 11 residues. The germline CDR1 and CDR2 sequences are ENHRY and SYGVKD. The V end lost 7 bases, the J end lost 6 bases, and 8 bases lay between the germline ends. CDR3 nucleotide sequence: TGTGCCATCATCATAGCGGATACGCAGTATTTT. This gives the protein CAIIIADTQYF.

The sample holds many counts of this clonotype. V is TRBV29-1 and J is TRBJ2-3; D may be TRBD2 (6 bases). CDR3 size: 15 residues. Germline V lookup: CDR1 SQVTM, CDR2 ANQGSEA. V was clipped by 3 bases and J by 1 base, with 14 bases between them. The CDR3 DNA reads TGCAGCGTTGAGTACGGCGGGGCTGGCACAGATACGCAGTATTTT. This translates into CSVEYGGAGTDTQYF.

This clonotype appeared many times. This chain joins TRBV7-2 and TRBJ2-3, with D perhaps being TRBD1 or TRBD2 (7 bases each). V was cut by 4 bases and J by 2 bases, with 19 bases left in between. This CDR3 has 17 residues. Germline CDR1 is SGHTA and CDR2 is FQGNSA. This CDR3 is CASSSQGGGGFTDTQYF. CDR3 in DNA: TGTGCCAGCAGCTCCCAAGGGGGCGGGGGCTTCACAGATACGCAGTATTTT. Full variable domain (rest looked up from reference TRBV7-2 and TRBJ2-3): GAGVSQSPSNKVTEKGKDVELRCDPISGHTALYWYRQSLGQGLEFLIYFQGNSAPDKSGLPSDRFSAERTGGSVSTLTIQRTQQEDSAVYLCASSSQGGGGFTDTQYFGPGTRLTVL.

The sample holds many counts of this clonotype. The rearrangement links TRBV4-2 to TRBJ2-7, with D perhaps TRBD1 or TRBD2 (5 bases each). CDR3 size: 17 residues. V lost 0 bases and J lost 0, with 15 bases in between. In germline, CDR1 is LGHNA, CDR2 YNFKEQ. CDR3 DNA sequence: TGTGCCAGCAGCCAAGAGGGACCGGACTCGGGCTCCTACGAGCAGTACTTC. This encodes CASSQEGPDSGSYEQYF.

The chain couples TRBV19 to TRBJ1-4, with D uncertain. Trimming cost V 5 bases and J 4 bases, with 14 bases left between them. This CDR3 has 15 residues. Germline CDR1 and CDR2: LNHDA and SQIVND (reference sequence). For the CDR3, the DNA is TGTGCCAGTAGTCAGAGGCCGATTTTTAATGAAAAACTGTTTTTT. The encoded protein is CASSQRPIFNEKLFF.

The chain recombines TRBV20-1 with TRBJ1-6, with D hard to call. The V and J ends lost 3 bases and 5 bases respectively, with 11 bases between them. Germline V gene data show CDR1 as DFQATT and CDR2 as SNEGSKA (reference sequence). The CDR3 is made up of 14 amino acids. The DNA for the CDR3 is TGCAGTGCTAGTGCCGACGGAGATAATTCACCCCTCCACTTT. This gives the protein CSASADGDNSPLHF.

This clonotype was observed at least ten times. The V and J genes are TRBV29-1 and TRBJ1-3; no definite D call. The germline gives CDR1 SQVTM, CDR2 ANQGSEA. With 4 bases removed from V and 0 bases from J, the gap between germline ends came to 7 bases. This CDR3 has 13 residues. DNA of the CDR3: TGCAGCGTTGGAGGGAACTCTGGAAACACCATATATTTT. Amino acid sequence: CSVGGNSGNTIYF.

This clonotype was recorded many times. This sequence joins TRBV12-3 or TRBV12-4 and TRBJ1-5; no clear D gene. This CDR3 has 13 amino acids. V gave up 7 bases and J gave up 6 bases, with 13 bases separating them. Here the CDR3 reads CASTSLGFQPQHF. The CDR3 nucleotides are TGTGCCAGCACCTCCCTTGGATTTCAGCCCCAGCATTTT.

This clonotype was found many times. The gene calls are TRBV9 and TRBJ2-3, with a tentative D call TRBD2 (6 bases). Trimming left V 1 base short and J 0 bases short, with 9 bases between. The CDR3 length is 15 residues. Germline loops: CDR1 SGDLS, CDR2 YYNGEE. DNA for the CDR3: TGTGCCAGCAGCGTATCGAGCGGGAGCACAGATACGCAGTATTTT. Amino acid sequence: CASSVSSGSTDTQYF.